This T cell receptor (beta chain) was profiled in a study of metastatic and nonmetastatic thyroid tumors. Study summary: A comparison of repertoires was made across blood and tumor or nodule tissue from malignant and benign thyroid patients.

Through MiXCR, TCRdb re-clonotyped the PCR reads. The sample consists of 18,000 or so clones, approximately 35% of them appearing once. This CDR3 is built from 18 residues. From germline, CDR1 is ENHRY and CDR2 SYGVKD. Trimming removed 2 bases from V and 4 bases from J, with 23 bases in between. None of the patients had undergone any treatment ahead of thyroid surgery. This clone was detected many times. Its antigen is not known. Study conclusions and caveats: According to reports, the diversity of TCR beta was significantly higher in malignant thyroid tumors than in benign nodules, and this held in both blood and tumor samples.

Sequenced material: tumor tissue. The rearrangement joins TRBV10-3 to TRBJ1-1, with D possibly TRBD1 on 5 matching bases. The clonotype originates from a female donor with papillary thyroid cancer or a benign thyroid nodule (not recorded which). Some clones in this sample may be carry-over from other donors' samples. Here the CDR3 reads CAISELPSVGSGGTEAFF. Here the CDR3 DNA reads TGTGCCATCAGTGAGCTCCCATCAGTAGGCAGCGGGGGCACTGAAGCTTTCTTT.